One sample yielded the 5 T cell receptor beta chains listed below, sequenced in a study of human T cells and chemical hapten exposure. TCRdb recomputed calls from the RACE reads with MiXCR, one row per CDR3 protein. The sample lists tens of thousands of distinct CDR3 sequences, roughly 7.1% occurring once. Described time point: patch test 1, 2 weeks after DPC sensitization. This sample's treatment: therapeutic diphenylcyclopropenone sensitization with weekly scalp DPC. This specimen consisted of whole blood, obtained in connection with sensitization to the hapten diphenylcyclopropenone (DPC). These receptors originate from a woman aged 30 to 39 with alopecia areata. Some clones in this sample may be carry-over from other donors' samples.

This clonotype showed up many times. This chain connects TRBV6-4 to TRBJ2-1; possibly TRBD1 for D (5 bases). Germline CDR1 and CDR2: MRHNA and SNTAGT. CDR3 length: 13 residues. V was shortened by 4 bases and J by 7 bases, with 11 bases between the two germline ends. The chain's CDR3 is CASSVQGWNEQFF. The DNA for the CDR3 is TGTGCCAGCAGTGTTCAGGGTTGGAATGAGCAGTTCTTC.

This clonotype was detected ten times or more. J is TRBJ2-7 and V is TRBV20-1; 8 bases match TRBD1. The CDR3 is made up of 14 amino acids. Per the germline V gene, CDR1 is DFQATT and CDR2 is SNEGSKA (reference sequence). V dropped 2 bases and J dropped 3; count of bases not matched to a gene: 6. The chain's CDR3 is CSARQDRDFYEQYF. For the CDR3, the DNA is TGCAGTGCTAGACAGGACAGGGATTTCTACGAGCAGTACTTC.

There are many counts of this clonotype. This sequence joins TRBV6-1 and TRBJ1-5, with 8 nucleotides matching TRBD1. V dropped 0 bases and J dropped 7; count of bases not matched to a gene: 8. Germline V gives CDR1 MNHNS, CDR2 SASEGT. The CDR3 runs to 16 residues. CDR3 residues: CASSEAPGQGFQPQHF. CDR3 coding DNA: TGTGCCAGCAGTGAAGCACCCGGACAGGGCTTCCAGCCCCAGCATTTT.

J is TRBJ2-7 and V is TRBV2; 7 nucleotides match TRBD1. The length of the CDR3 is 16 residues. Germline values: CDR1 SNHLY, CDR2 FYNNEI. Unmatched junction bases numbered 15, after V lost 6 bases and J lost 4 bases. The DNA of the CDR3 is TGTGCCAGCAGCGAAACGGGACAGACAACTCTTTACGAGCAGTACTTC. Its translation: CASSETGQTTLYEQYF.

This clonotype has a handful of counts. CDR3 loop: CASSASLGATNEKLFF. CDR3 coding DNA: TGCGCCAGCAGCGCATCCCTGGGAGCAACTAATGAAAAACTGTTTTTT. This rearrangement joins TRBV5-1 to TRBJ1-4; D not certain. The CDR3 spans 16 residues. The V gene lost 4 bases and the J gene lost 0 bases, with 13 bases spanning the gap. Looked up from germline, CDR1 is SGHRS and CDR2 is YFSETQ.